Each of the 28 T cell receptor beta chains below was sequenced from the same sample in a study of blood T cell repertoires in COVID-19. Sequenced by immunoSEQ multiplex PCR; TCRdb stores in-frame clones only, minus some. The table has some 150,000 clones, around 84% seen once. The source material was peripheral blood. These receptors were obtained from a woman between 55 and 75 years old with acute or convalescent COVID-19.

This rearrangement joins TRBV2 to TRBJ2-7; no clear D. The CDR3 has 16 residues. V lost 6 bases, J lost 5 bases, and 23 bases lay in between. Looked up from germline, CDR1 is SNHLY and CDR2 is FYNNEI. CDR3 sequence: CASRATRFRQVDEQYF. CDR3 nucleotides: TGTGCCAGCAGGGCCACGAGGTTTCGGCAAGTAGACGAGCAGTACTTC.

The CDR3 region has the DNA TGCGCCAGCAGGGACAGGGGGCAGGAGCAAGAGACCCAGTACTTC. This encodes CASRDRGQEQETQYF. The rearrangement links TRBV5-1 to TRBJ2-5; 11 positions agree with TRBD1. The CDR3 runs 15 residues. Germline CDR1 SGHRS, CDR2 YFSETQ. The V and J ends lost 5 bases and 2 bases, in that order; junction bases with no gene match: 5.

The gene calls are TRBV3-1 (or the pseudogene TRBV3-2) and TRBJ1-6, with 9 positions matching TRBD1. Germline trimming cut 4 bases from V and 6 bases from J; bases unmatched to any gene: 4. Germline assignment: CDR1 LGHDT and CDR2 YNNKEL (reference sequence). This CDR3 contains 15 residues. CDR3 in DNA: TGTGCCAGCAGCCCCGGGACAGGGCCTAATTCACCCCTCCACTTT. Protein sequence: CASSPGTGPNSPLHF.

V usage is TRBV7-2 and J usage is TRBJ2-7; D unresolved. Germline CDR1 and CDR2: SGHTA and FQGNSA. V shed 4 bases and J shed 1 base, with 5 bases lying between them. The CDR3 runs 12 residues. The CDR3 DNA is TGTGCCAGCAGCTCCCTTTCCTACGAGCAGTACTTC. Its protein is CASSSLSYEQYF.

This chain uses TRBV2 with TRBJ1-5; D is ambiguous. There are 16 residues in the CDR3. Trimming shortened V by 4 bases and J by 3 bases, and 16 bases separated the two germline ends. Germline lookup yields CDR1 SNHLY and CDR2 FYNNEI. For the CDR3, the DNA is TGTGCCAGCAGTGTCTCGAGGACTGCTATCAATCAGCCCCAGCATTTT. Protein sequence: CASSVSRTAINQPQHF.

The rearrangement links TRBV5-4 to TRBJ1-2; D may be TRBD1 (6 bases). CDR1 is SGHNT and CDR2 is YYREEE in the germline V gene (reference sequence). The CDR3 loop spans 14 amino acids. The V end lost 0 bases, the J end lost 5 bases, and 11 bases lay between the germline ends. The CDR3 spells CASSLDRVLYGYTF. As DNA, the CDR3 is TGTGCCAGCAGCTTGGACAGGGTCCTGTATGGCTACACCTTC.

The rearrangement links TRBV5-4 to TRBJ2-3, with D uncertain. Germline CDR1 SGHNT, CDR2 YYREEE (reference sequence). The length of the CDR3 is 15 residues. V was pared by 0 bases and J by 0 bases, with 8 bases between. The CDR3 sequence is CASSLAASSTDTQYF. In nucleotides, the CDR3 is TGTGCCAGCAGCTTGGCCGCGTCTAGCACAGATACGCAGTATTTT.

J is TRBJ1-5 and V is TRBV29-1, with a weak D call TRBD1 (6 bases). The germline CDR1 and CDR2 sequences are SQVTM and ANQGSEA. This CDR3 region has 13 residues. V was pared by 2 bases and J by 3 bases, with 8 bases between. The chain's CDR3 is CSVEWGLNQPQHF. The CDR3 DNA follows: TGCAGCGTTGAATGGGGGCTCAATCAGCCCCAGCATTTT.

The V and J genes are TRBV5-1 and TRBJ2-1; weak D call: TRBD1 (8 bases). The V end was cut by 4 bases, the J end by 9 bases, with 14 bases between. CDR1 and CDR2 (germline): SGHRS, YFSETQ. This CDR3 region has 13 residues. CDR3 protein: CASSSGTGREQFF. As DNA, the CDR3 is TGCGCCAGCAGCAGCGGGACAGGACGTGAGCAGTTCTTC.

The V gene is TRBV12-3 or TRBV12-4, the J gene TRBJ1-4; TRBD1 aligns across 11 bases. Trimming took 5 bases from V and 11 from J; bases not matched to a gene: 4. The CDR3 length is 13 residues. CDR3 protein: CASSGQGAPKLFF. CDR3 DNA sequence: TGTGCCAGCAGTGGACAGGGGGCGCCGAAACTGTTTTTT.

The rearrangement joins TRBV28 to TRBJ1-2; D gene unclear. This CDR3 has 19 residues. Germline values: CDR1 MDHEN, CDR2 SYDVKM. Trimming left V 5 bases short and J 4 bases short, with 29 bases between. The CDR3 coding sequence is TGTGCCAGCAGTCGGACGCTAGCCACCCGCCTACCTATTGGCTATGGCTACACCTTC. As protein: CASSRTLATRLPIGYGYTF.

The V call is TRBV19, the J call TRBJ1-3, with a weak D call TRBD1 (5 bases). Trimming took 2 bases from V and 0 from J, leaving 8 bases between them. The V gene's germline CDR1 is LNHDA and CDR2 SQIVND (reference sequence). There are 15 residues in the CDR3. The CDR3 sequence is CASSIRQFSGNTIYF. The DNA of the CDR3 is TGTGCCAGTAGTATACGACAGTTCTCTGGAAACACCATATATTTT.

V gene TRBV13 combines with J gene TRBJ2-2; 9 nucleotides agree with TRBD1. In germline, CDR1 is PRHDT, CDR2 FYEKMQ (reference sequence). The V and J ends lost 2 bases and 5 bases, in that order; junction bases with no gene match: 6. The CDR3 loop spans 16 amino acids. The DNA of the CDR3 is TGTGCCAGCAGCTTAAAACAGGGGGCGCAAACCGGGGAGCTGTTTTTT. This translates into CASSLKQGAQTGELFF.

A few counts support this clone. V gene TRBV5-3 combines with J gene TRBJ2-1; 12 positions agree with TRBD2. TRBV5-3 is marked as an open reading frame, function uncertain. V was pared by 2 bases and J by 8 bases, with 11 bases of the junction left unmatched. The CDR3 covers 17 residues. The CDR3 loop is CARSLPSSGGAGDEQFF. The CDR3 DNA reads as TGTGCCAGAAGCTTACCTTCTAGCGGGGGGGCCGGGGATGAGCAGTTCTTC.

This clone was seen once. This chain joins TRBV6-2 or TRBV6-3 and TRBJ2-1; D may be TRBD2 (5 bases). V was pared by 4 bases and J by 13 bases, with 14 bases between. The CDR3 covers 12 residues. Germline CDR1 reads MNHEY; CDR2 reads SVGEGT. The CDR3 DNA reads TGTGCCAGCAGTTTGCCCGAGCCGGGACAGTTCTTC. Translating it yields CASSLPEPGQFF.

The V and J genes are TRBV28 and TRBJ1-1; possibly TRBD1 for D (5 bases). The V end lost 4 bases, the J end lost 5 bases, and 8 bases lay between the germline ends. The CDR3 loop spans 12 amino acids. Per the germline V gene, CDR1 is MDHEN and CDR2 is SYDVKM. The CDR3: CASSSGETEAFF. Written as DNA, the CDR3 is TGTGCCAGCAGTTCGGGGGAAACTGAAGCTTTCTTT.

Points on this clone: Compared with germline, one end of the junction differs, possibly owing to a read error. The genes are TRBV11-2 and TRBJ2-7; perhaps TRBD1 as D (6 bases). CDR1 is SGHAT and CDR2 is FQNNGV in the germline V gene. The CDR3 has 12 amino acids. In DNA, the CDR3 is TGTGCCAGCAGCTTAGCGGGGCTACAGGGAGACTTC. This gives the protein CASSLAGLQGDF.

The chain recombines TRBV7-9 with TRBJ2-2, with D perhaps TRBD2 (5 bases). This CDR3 comprises 15 residues. The germline gives CDR1 SEHNR, CDR2 FQNEAQ (reference sequence). V was cut by 5 bases and J by 5 bases, with 15 bases left in between. The CDR3 DNA sequence: TGTGCCAGCAGCCCTAGAGGGTTTGGGACCGGGGAGCTGTTTTTT. As protein: CASSPRGFGTGELFF.

The rearrangement links TRBV19 to TRBJ2-1; TRBD2 matches at 8 bases. CDR1 LNHDA and CDR2 SQIVND come from the germline V gene (reference sequence). The V and J ends lost 2 bases and 4 bases, in that order; junction bases with no gene match: 4. The CDR3 runs to 15 residues. The chain's CDR3 is CASSIPAGEYNEQFF. CDR3 bases: TGTGCCAGTAGTATACCAGCGGGGGAGTACAATGAGCAGTTCTTC.

V and J are TRBV24-1 and TRBJ2-3; TRBD1 agrees at 10 bases. The length of the CDR3 is 15 residues. Per germline, CDR1 KGHDR and CDR2 SFDVKD. V gave up 4 bases and J gave up 7 bases; unmatched junction bases: 7. CDR3 sequence: CATSESDRGTNTQYF. DNA of the CDR3: TGTGCCACCAGTGAGTCGGACAGGGGGACGAATACGCAGTATTTT.

The CDR3 bases are TGTGCCAGCAGCTTAGTGGTGGGGGGGCTCGGCACAGATACGCAGTATTTT. Translated, it gives CASSLVVGGLGTDTQYF. This rearrangement joins TRBV7-2 to TRBJ2-3; tentative D call: TRBD2 (7 bases). V dropped 1 base and J dropped 1 base, with 15 bases sitting between them. CDR3 length: 17 amino acids. CDR1 is SGHTA, CDR2 FQGNSA, per germline.

This sequence joins TRBV3-1 (or the pseudogene TRBV3-2) and TRBJ2-7; D is ambiguous. The germline V gene encodes CDR1 LGHDT and CDR2 YNNKEL (reference sequence). The V end was cut by 3 bases, the J end by 9 bases, with 9 bases between. The CDR3 runs to 11 residues. For the CDR3, the DNA is TGTGCCAGCAGCCACCGTGGCGGGCAGTACTTC. It translates to CASSHRGGQYF.

The V call is TRBV7-2, the J call TRBJ1-1; a weak D match, TRBD1 (6 bases). The CDR3 extends over 14 amino acids. The germline V gene encodes CDR1 SGHTA and CDR2 FQGNSA. V was shortened by 5 bases and J by 0 bases, with 10 bases between the two germline ends. CDR3 nucleotide sequence: TGTGCCAGCAGCCCGGGACAAATGAACACTGAAGCTTTCTTT. Its protein product is CASSPGQMNTEAFF.

The J gene is TRBJ2-7, the V gene TRBV5-1; 9 nucleotides align to TRBD1. The germline CDR1 and CDR2 sequences are SGHRS and YFSETQ. The CDR3 runs 16 residues. With V trimmed by 0 bases and J by 2 bases, 6 bases remained unmatched. The CDR3 DNA reads TGCGCCAGCAGCTTGGCCAATGGGACAGGGACCTACGAGCAGTACTTC. It specifies CASSLANGTGTYEQYF. Using reference TRBV5-1 and TRBJ2-7 for the parts outside the CDR3, the full variable domain is KAGVTQTPRYLIKTRGQQVTLSCSPISGHRSVSWYQQTPGQGLQFLFEYFSETQRNKGNFPGRFSGRQFSNSRSEMNVSTLELGDSALYLCASSLANGTGTYEQYFGPGTRLTVT.

This clone occurred a few times. This chain uses TRBV25-1 with TRBJ1-3, with TRBD1 identical over 8 bases. Looked up from germline, CDR1 is MGHDK and CDR2 is SYGVNS. The CDR3 has 16 amino acids. V shed 3 bases and J 3 bases; nucleotides not matched to a gene: 7. The DNA for the CDR3 is TGTGCCAGCAGTGATTCCTCAGGGGGCCATGGAAACACCATATATTTT. Protein product: CASSDSSGGHGNTIYF.

The chain employs TRBV6-5 and TRBJ2-7, with 9 positions matching TRBD1. The CDR3 is 14 residues long. The germline CDR1 and CDR2 sequences are MNHEY and SVGAGI. V shed 11 bases, J shed 4 bases, and the junction held 12 bases outside the gene matches. In nucleotides, the CDR3 is TGTGCCGCCAGCAGGGGGACAGGGATGTACGAGCAGTACTTC. This encodes CAASRGTGMYEQYF.

The V gene is TRBV5-5, the J gene TRBJ2-1; 7 bases fit TRBD1. J was trimmed by 7 bases and V by 0 bases; bases with no gene match: 10. CDR3 length equals 16 residues. CDR1 and CDR2 from the germline V gene are SGHKS and YYEKEE (reference sequence). The CDR3 sequence is CASSLAPQGWGNEQFF. The CDR3 coding sequence is TGTGCCAGCAGCTTGGCCCCACAGGGGTGGGGTAATGAGCAGTTCTTC. Full variable domain (missing parts from reference TRBV5-5 and TRBJ2-1): DAGVTQSPTHLIKTRGQQVTLRCSPISGHKSVSWYQQVLGQGPQFIFQYYEKEERGRGNFPDRFSARQFPNYSSELNVNALLLGDSALYLCASSLAPQGWGNEQFFGPGTRLTVL.

The chain couples TRBV21-1 to TRBJ1-5. TRBV21-1 is an annotated pseudogene. The CDR3 length is 16 residues. CDR3 nucleotides: TGTGCCAGCAGCAAATGTGGCGGCCATAGCAATCAGCCCCAGCATTTT. This codes for CASSKCGGHSNQPQHF.